One and the same sample provided the 30 T cell receptor beta chains below, sequenced in a study of shared clonotypes between healthy human individuals. As defined, naive CD8 cells were CD45RO-negative and positively selected for CCR7, with terminally differentiated effector memory CD45RA+ cells excluded. Clones were sequenced by immunoSEQ multiplex PCR, and TCRdb holds only the in-frame ones, with some missing. The sample contains 2 million to 2.5 million clones, about 95% of which appear only once. The specimen was naive CD8+ T cells sorted from blood. These receptors all come from a man aged 18 to 30 in good health.

The rearrangement links TRBV19 to TRBJ1-5; possibly TRBD1 for D (5 bases). The CDR3 is 14 residues long. CDR1 and CDR2 from the germline V gene are LNHDA and SQIVND (reference sequence). V lost 5 bases to trimming and J lost 7 bases, with 15 bases between them. The CDR3 nucleotides are TGTGCCAGTAGTCTAGGGTTCGGGGCGCAGCCCCAGCATTTT. Its translation: CASSLGFGAQPQHF.

The chain employs TRBV5-1 and TRBJ1-2; 8 positions agree with TRBD1. V was pared by 0 bases and J by 6 bases, with 13 bases of the junction left unmatched. Germline assignment: CDR1 SGHRS and CDR2 YFSETQ. The CDR3 is 17 amino acids. In DNA form, the CDR3 reads TGCGCCAGCAGCTTGGTCCAGGGGGCTTTGGTGCATGATGGCTACACCTTC. It is translated as CASSLVQGALVHDGYTF.

This clone appeared once. The junction shows a germline mismatch at one end, possibly a read error. Other DNA variants within this sample encode the same CDR3. The chain carries TRBV2 and TRBJ1-5; 8 bases line up with TRBD1. The CDR3 consists of 15 residues. CDR1 is SNHLY and CDR2 is FYNNEI in the germline V gene. The CDR3 loop reads CASSEGTGSNQPQHF. The CDR3 DNA reads TGTGCCAGCAGCGAAGGGACAGGATCGAATCAGCCCCAGCATTTT. Full variable domain (missing parts from reference TRBV2 and TRBJ1-5): EPEVTQTPSHQVTQMGQEVILRCVPISNHLYFYWYRQILGQKVEFLVSFYNNEISEKSEIFDDQFSVERPDGSNFTLKIRSTKLEDSAMYFCASSEGTGSNQPQHFGDGTRLSIL.

V and J are TRBV6-4 and TRBJ2-3; D gene unclear. Deletions cut 8 bases from V and 3 bases from J, with 18 bases between. The CDR3 totals 15 residues. Germline CDR1 and CDR2: MRHNA and SNTAGT. In DNA, the CDR3 is TGTGCCAGCTCCCTCGGGCCTTCGGGTACAGATACGCAGTATTTT. It specifies CASSLGPSGTDTQYF.

On this clone itself: One end of the junction fails to match germline, which may point to a read error. V and J are TRBV5-6 and TRBJ2-3; TRBD2 agrees at 10 bases. The CDR3 totals 15 residues. Germline CDR1 SGHDT, CDR2 YYEEEE. This CDR3 is CASSGIAGGTDTQYF. The CDR3 coding sequence is TGTGCCAGCAGCGGTATAGCGGGGGGCACCGATACGCAGTATTTT.

The V gene is TRBV9, the J gene TRBJ2-1; 9 bases are a match to TRBD2. The junction had 8 bases not matched to a gene; V was cut back by 2 bases and J by 5 bases. This CDR3 has 16 residues. In germline, CDR1 is SGDLS, CDR2 YYNGEE. The CDR3 sequence is CASSVKPAGGNNEQFF. DNA for the CDR3: TGTGCCAGCAGCGTGAAGCCAGCGGGAGGAAACAATGAGCAGTTCTTC. The entire variable domain, with the rest obtained from reference TRBV9 and TRBJ2-1, is as follows: DSGVTQTPKHLITATGQRVTLRCSPRSGDLSVYWYQQSLDQGLQFLIQYYNGEERAKGNILERFSAQQFPDLHSELNLSSLELGDSALYFCASSVKPAGGNNEQFFGPGTRLTVL.

The V and J genes are TRBV4-3 and TRBJ1-3; no definite D call. V was trimmed by 3 bases and J by 1 base, leaving 13 bases between them. The length of the CDR3 is 16 residues. CDR1 is LGHNA and CDR2 is YSLEER in the germline V gene. The CDR3 spells CASSQAHVESGNTIYF. CDR3 nucleotides: TGCGCCAGCAGCCAGGCGCATGTGGAGTCTGGAAACACCATATATTTT.

This sequence joins TRBV7-9 and TRBJ2-5, with 7 bases matching TRBD1. The germline V gene has CDR1 SEHNR and CDR2 FQNEAQ (reference sequence). This CDR3 contains 14 residues. With V trimmed by 5 bases and J by 5 bases, 8 bases remained unmatched. CDR3 sequence (DNA): TGTGCCAGCAGCATCAGAAAGACAGGGGAGACCCAGTACTTC. It specifies CASSIRKTGETQYF.

V gene TRBV9 combines with J gene TRBJ2-1; TRBD2 is a possible D gene (5 bases). This CDR3 is built from 12 residues. Germline loops: CDR1 SGDLS, CDR2 YYNGEE. The V gene lost 3 bases and the J gene lost 10 bases, with 11 bases spanning the gap. The CDR3 loop reads CASSGMTTEQFF. The CDR3 coding sequence is TGTGCCAGCAGCGGGATGACTACCGAGCAGTTCTTC.

The chain joins TRBV25-1 to TRBJ2-5; TRBD2 is a possible D gene (5 bases). Germline-derived CDR1 and CDR2 are MGHDK and SYGVNS. The ends were cut back, 2 bases at V and 2 bases at J, with 12 bases in the middle. The CDR3 is made up of 15 amino acids. CDR3 in amino acids: CASSEEAAGQETQYF. The DNA for the CDR3 is TGTGCCAGCAGTGAAGAGGCTGCGGGTCAAGAGACCCAGTACTTC. Filled out from reference TRBV25-1 and TRBJ2-5, the complete variable domain reads EADIYQTPRYLVIGTGKKITLECSQTMGHDKMYWYQQDPGMELHLIHYSYGVNSTEKGDLSSESTVSRIRTEHFPLTLESARPSHTSQYLCASSEEAAGQETQYFGPGTRLLVL.

DNA of the CDR3: TGCGCCAGCAGCTTGTCACAGGGCTTTCGTGTCGATACGCAGTATTTT. It codes for CASSLSQGFRVDTQYF. V and J are TRBV5-1 and TRBJ2-3; D may be TRBD1 (6 bases). There are 16 residues in the CDR3. V was pared by 1 base and J by 6 bases, with 18 bases between. Germline values: CDR1 SGHRS, CDR2 YFSETQ.

This chain joins TRBV2 and TRBJ2-1; D may match TRBD1 or TRBD2 (6 bases each). The germline V gene encodes CDR1 SNHLY and CDR2 FYNNEI. This CDR3 region has 13 residues. V was pared by 3 bases and J by 7 bases, with 10 bases between. CDR3 sequence: CASSEWGANEQFF. The CDR3 bases are TGTGCCAGCAGTGAGTGGGGGGCAAATGAGCAGTTCTTC.

On this clone: This same CDR3 is encoded by further DNA sequences in the sample. The genes are TRBV11-2 and TRBJ2-7, with no clear D. Germline V gene sequence: CDR1 SGHAT, CDR2 FQNNGV. The V end lost 5 bases, the J end lost 3 bases, and 11 bases lay between the germline ends. The CDR3 consists of 13 residues. This CDR3 is CASSPGDGYEQYF. The CDR3 region has the DNA TGTGCCAGCAGCCCTGGCGATGGCTACGAGCAGTACTTC.

This sequence joins TRBV27 and TRBJ2-7, with D maybe TRBD1 (5 bases). Between the trimmed V and J ends, which lost 5 bases and 5 bases, there was a span of 16 bases. This CDR3 has 14 residues. The V gene's germline CDR1 is MNHEY and CDR2 SMNVEV (reference sequence). The CDR3 reads CASSPRAGLDEQYF. CDR3 coding DNA: TGTGCCAGCAGTCCCCGGGCAGGGCTCGACGAGCAGTACTTC.

The chain employs TRBV13 and TRBJ2-3; TRBD1 aligns across 7 bases. V lost 8 bases, J lost 9 bases, and 20 bases stayed unmatched. This CDR3 spans 16 amino acids. Germline lookup yields CDR1 PRHDT and CDR2 FYEKMQ (reference sequence). This chain's CDR3 is CASPGPGQTPWDTQYF. The CDR3 DNA reads TGTGCCAGCCCGGGCCCGGGACAGACCCCGTGGGACACGCAGTATTTT.

The rearrangement links TRBV20-1 to TRBJ1-2; no reliable D call. This CDR3 is 11 amino acids long. CDR1 is DFQATT, CDR2 SNEGSKA, per germline (reference sequence). Trimming took 7 bases from V and 2 from J, leaving 8 bases between them. CDR3 DNA: TGCAGTGGGAAGGTCAACTATGGCTACACCTTC. Protein sequence: CSGKVNYGYTF.

The gene calls are TRBV6-5 and TRBJ2-5; D gene unclear. V lost 5 bases and J 1 base, leaving 14 bases between the germline ends. Germline values: CDR1 MNHEY, CDR2 SVGAGI. The CDR3 sequence is 15 residues long. CDR3: CASSHPDRIQETQYF. In DNA form, the CDR3 reads TGTGCCAGCAGTCACCCGGACCGTATCCAAGAGACCCAGTACTTC.

The rearrangement links TRBV5-1 to TRBJ2-3, with 8 bases matching TRBD1. Germline CDR1 SGHRS, CDR2 YFSETQ. V shed 3 bases and J 4 bases; nucleotides not matched to a gene: 10. The CDR3 spans 16 residues. The CDR3 region has the DNA TGCGCCAGCAGCTATCGGACAGGGTTGAAGCCAGATACGCAGTATTTT. This translates into CASSYRTGLKPDTQYF. The complete variable domain, with remaining parts taken from reference TRBV5-1 and TRBJ2-3, reads KAGVTQTPRYLIKTRGQQVTLSCSPISGHRSVSWYQQTPGQGLQFLFEYFSETQRNKGNFPGRFSGRQFSNSRSEMNVSTLELGDSALYLCASSYRTGLKPDTQYFGPGTRLTVL.

The gene calls are TRBV27 and TRBJ1-1; D perhaps matches TRBD1 (6 bases). Germline values: CDR1 MNHEY, CDR2 SMNVEV (reference sequence). The CDR3 is made up of 13 amino acids. V lost 1 base and J lost 7, with 10 bases in between. The CDR3 loop reads CASSLFGQNEAFF. The CDR3, as DNA: TGTGCCAGCAGTTTATTCGGACAGAATGAAGCTTTCTTT.

This chain connects TRBV9 to TRBJ2-5, with 12 positions matching TRBD2. J was trimmed by 4 bases and V by 0 bases; bases with no gene match: 4. The CDR3 extends over 16 amino acids. Germline-derived CDR1 and CDR2 are SGDLS and YYNGEE. The CDR3, as DNA: TGTGCCAGCAGCGTAGGACTAGCGGGGGTTCGAGAGACCCAGTACTTC. This codes for CASSVGLAGVRETQYF. The full variable domain, in which reference TRBV9 and TRBJ2-5 provide the parts outside the CDR3, is DSGVTQTPKHLITATGQRVTLRCSPRSGDLSVYWYQQSLDQGLQFLIQYYNGEERAKGNILERFSAQQFPDLHSELNLSSLELGDSALYFCASSVGLAGVRETQYFGPGTRLLVL.

The chain recombines TRBV6-5 with TRBJ2-2; 7 bases agree with TRBD1. The V and J ends lost 2 bases and 5 bases, in that order; junction bases with no gene match: 8. The CDR3 contains 16 residues. Germline CDR1 is MNHEY and CDR2 is SVGAGI. CDR3 in DNA: TGTGCCAGCAGTTACACATATCCAGGGGGTACCGGGGAGCTGTTTTTT. Translation gives CASSYTYPGGTGELFF.

J is TRBJ1-4 and V is TRBV6-5; TRBD1 might be the D (5 bases). The germline V gene has CDR1 MNHEY and CDR2 SVGAGI. The CDR3 length is 15 residues. Trimming pared 6 bases from V and 5 bases from J, leaving 16 bases between. Here the CDR3 reads CASRTGDSVNEKLFF. The DNA of the CDR3 is TGTGCCAGCAGGACCGGGGACTCGGTAAATGAAAAACTGTTTTTT.

The gene calls are TRBV9 and TRBJ2-7; D is ambiguous. The CDR3 runs 15 residues. Trimming cost V 4 bases and J 0 bases, with 14 bases left between them. Germline CDR1 reads SGDLS; CDR2 reads YYNGEE. In nucleotides, the CDR3 is TGTGCCAGCAGCTTTCGCGCCCCCCTCTCCTACGAGCAGTACTTC. Amino acids: CASSFRAPLSYEQYF.

In regard to this clone: The same CDR3 arises from other DNA sequences in this sample as well. This chain's CDR3 is CASSLVGLAEYNEQFF. In DNA, the CDR3 is TGCGCCAGCAGCTTGGTGGGACTAGCTGAATACAATGAGCAGTTCTTC. The V gene is TRBV5-1, the J gene TRBJ2-1; 9 bases agree with TRBD2. Germline V CDR1 and CDR2: SGHRS, YFSETQ. V shed 0 bases, J shed 4 bases, and the junction held 5 bases outside the gene matches. There are 16 residues in the CDR3.

J is TRBJ2-7 and V is TRBV27; a weak D match, TRBD2 (7 bases). The germline gives CDR1 MNHEY, CDR2 SMNVEV (reference sequence). The CDR3 covers 16 residues. V shed 7 bases and J shed 2 bases, with 21 bases lying between them. CDR3 in DNA: TGTGCCAGCACCACCTCGGGGGGCAAGCAAGCCTACGAGCAGTACTTC. Amino acids: CASTTSGGKQAYEQYF.

J is TRBJ2-1 and V is TRBV10-1; the D is unclear. V was shortened by 3 bases and J by 8 bases, with 14 bases between the two germline ends. In germline, CDR1 is WNHNN, CDR2 SYGVQD (reference sequence). The CDR3 loop spans 14 amino acids. The CDR3 is CASSDSLSMDEQFF. The CDR3 coding sequence is TGCGCCAGCAGTGACTCTCTTAGCATGGATGAGCAGTTCTTC.

CDR3 loop: CACVPQTGDGANVLTF. DNA for the CDR3: TGTGCCTGTGTCCCCCAAACAGGGGATGGGGCCAACGTCCTGACTTTC. V gene TRBV30 combines with J gene TRBJ2-6, with TRBD1 matching 7 bases. CDR3 length: 16 residues. V dropped 6 bases and J dropped 3; count of bases not matched to a gene: 11. CDR1 is GTSNPN, CDR2 SVGIG, per germline (reference sequence).

The V call is TRBV5-1, the J call TRBJ2-7; no clear D gene. V lost 2 bases and J lost 3, with 9 bases in between. Germline V gene sequence: CDR1 SGHRS, CDR2 YFSETQ. This CDR3 has 13 amino acids. The CDR3 reads CASSFTTNYEQYF. The CDR3 region has the DNA TGCGCCAGCAGCTTCACAACTAACTACGAGCAGTACTTC.

This clone was counted once. The rearrangement joins TRBV29-1 to TRBJ2-3; D call uncertain. CDR1 SQVTM and CDR2 ANQGSEA come from the germline V gene. The CDR3 consists of 14 residues. Trimming removed 4 bases at V and 3 bases at J, with 14 bases between. The CDR3 loop is CSVGGVLWTDTQYF. In DNA, the CDR3 is TGCAGCGTTGGAGGAGTTCTATGGACAGATACGCAGTATTTT.

The chain uses TRBV7-2 and TRBJ2-7; D gene ambiguous. Trimming removed 1 base at V and 2 bases at J, with 12 bases between. The CDR3 extends over 15 amino acids. The germline V gene encodes CDR1 SGHTA and CDR2 FQGNSA. CDR3 nucleotide sequence: TGTGCCAGCAGCTTAGGACCTCCAGGACCCTACGAGCAGTACTTC. This codes for CASSLGPPGPYEQYF. Using reference TRBV7-2 and TRBJ2-7 for the parts outside the CDR3, the full variable domain is GAGVSQSPSNKVTEKGKDVELRCDPISGHTALYWYRQSLGQGLEFLIYFQGNSAPDKSGLPSDRFSAERTGGSVSTLTIQRTQQEDSAVYLCASSLGPPGPYEQYFGPGTRLTVT.